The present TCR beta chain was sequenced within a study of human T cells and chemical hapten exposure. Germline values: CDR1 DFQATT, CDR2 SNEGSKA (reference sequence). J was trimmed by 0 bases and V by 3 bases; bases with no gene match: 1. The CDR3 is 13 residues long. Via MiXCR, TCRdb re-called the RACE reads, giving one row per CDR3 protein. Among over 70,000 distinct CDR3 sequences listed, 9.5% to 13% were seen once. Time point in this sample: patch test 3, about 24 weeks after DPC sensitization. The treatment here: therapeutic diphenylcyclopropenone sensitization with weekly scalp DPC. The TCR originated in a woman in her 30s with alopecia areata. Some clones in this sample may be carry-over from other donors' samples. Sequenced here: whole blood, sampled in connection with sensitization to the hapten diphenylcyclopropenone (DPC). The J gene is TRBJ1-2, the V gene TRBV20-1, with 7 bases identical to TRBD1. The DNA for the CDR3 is TGCAGTGCTAGGCAGGGGGCTAACTATGGCTACACCTTC. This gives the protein CSARQGANYGYTF.